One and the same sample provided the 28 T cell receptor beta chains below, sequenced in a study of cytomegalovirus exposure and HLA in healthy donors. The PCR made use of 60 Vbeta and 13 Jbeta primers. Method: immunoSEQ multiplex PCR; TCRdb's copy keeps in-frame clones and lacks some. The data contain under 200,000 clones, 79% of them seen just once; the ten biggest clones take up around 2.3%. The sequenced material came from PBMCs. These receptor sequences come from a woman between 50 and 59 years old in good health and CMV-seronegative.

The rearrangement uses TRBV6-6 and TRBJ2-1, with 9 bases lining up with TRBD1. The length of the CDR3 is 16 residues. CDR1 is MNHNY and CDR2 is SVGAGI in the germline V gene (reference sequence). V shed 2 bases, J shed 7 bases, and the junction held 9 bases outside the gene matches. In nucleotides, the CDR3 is TGTGCCAGCAGTTACATAGGGACAGGGAGGGGGAATGAGCAGTTCTTC. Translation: CASSYIGTGRGNEQFF.

This CDR3 reads CSVGSMLRTDTQYF. The CDR3 bases are TGCAGCGTTGGTAGTATGCTGAGGACAGATACGCAGTATTTT. This chain uses TRBV29-1 with TRBJ2-3, with D unclear. The CDR3 sequence is 14 residues long. The germline V gene encodes CDR1 SQVTM and CDR2 ANQGSEA. The V gene lost 4 bases and the J gene lost 3 bases, with 14 bases spanning the gap.

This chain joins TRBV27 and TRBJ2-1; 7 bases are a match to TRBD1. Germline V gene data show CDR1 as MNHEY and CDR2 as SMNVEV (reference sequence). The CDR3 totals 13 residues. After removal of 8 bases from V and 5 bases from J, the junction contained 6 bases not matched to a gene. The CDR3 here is CASRRDRNNEQFF. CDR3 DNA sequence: TGTGCCAGCCGACGGGACAGAAACAATGAGCAGTTCTTC.

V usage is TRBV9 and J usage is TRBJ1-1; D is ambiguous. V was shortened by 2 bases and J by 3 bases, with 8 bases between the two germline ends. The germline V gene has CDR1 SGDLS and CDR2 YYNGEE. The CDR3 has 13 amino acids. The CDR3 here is CASSVKADTEAFF. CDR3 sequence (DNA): TGTGCCAGCAGCGTCAAGGCGGACACTGAAGCTTTCTTT.

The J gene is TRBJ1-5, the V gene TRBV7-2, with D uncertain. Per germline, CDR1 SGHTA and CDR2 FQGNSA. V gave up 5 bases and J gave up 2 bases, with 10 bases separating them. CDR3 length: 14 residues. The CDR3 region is CASSPSVGNQPQHF. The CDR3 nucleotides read TGTGCCAGCAGCCCTTCGGTGGGCAATCAGCCCCAGCATTTT.

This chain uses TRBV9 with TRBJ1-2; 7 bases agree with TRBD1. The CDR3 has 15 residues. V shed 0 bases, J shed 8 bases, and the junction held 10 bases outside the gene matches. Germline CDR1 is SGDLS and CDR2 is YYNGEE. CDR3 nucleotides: TGTGCCAGCAGCGTAGACCCGGGACAGATCGGGGGCTACACCTTC. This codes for CASSVDPGQIGGYTF.

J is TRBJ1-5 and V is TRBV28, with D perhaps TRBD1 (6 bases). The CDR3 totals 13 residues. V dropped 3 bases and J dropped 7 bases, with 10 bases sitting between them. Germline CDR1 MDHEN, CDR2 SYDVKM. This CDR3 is CASSFLGGQPQHF. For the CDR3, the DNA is TGTGCCAGCAGTTTTCTAGGGGGACAGCCCCAGCATTTT.

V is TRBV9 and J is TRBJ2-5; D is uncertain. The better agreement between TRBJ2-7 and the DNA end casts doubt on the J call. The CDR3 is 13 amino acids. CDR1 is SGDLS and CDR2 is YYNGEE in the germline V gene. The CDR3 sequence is CASSVAESYEQYF. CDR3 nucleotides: TGTGCCAGCAGCGTAGCCGAATCCTACGAGCAGTACTTC.

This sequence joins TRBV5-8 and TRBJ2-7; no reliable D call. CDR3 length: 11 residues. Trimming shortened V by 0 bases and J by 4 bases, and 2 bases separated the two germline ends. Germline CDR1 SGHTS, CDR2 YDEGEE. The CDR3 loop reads CASSLAYEQYF. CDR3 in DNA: TGTGCCAGCAGCTTGGCGTACGAGCAGTACTTC.

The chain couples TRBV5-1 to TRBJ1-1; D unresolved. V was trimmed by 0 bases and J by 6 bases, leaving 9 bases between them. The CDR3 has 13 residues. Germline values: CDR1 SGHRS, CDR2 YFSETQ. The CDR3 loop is CASSLVEYAEAFF. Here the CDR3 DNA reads TGCGCCAGCAGCTTGGTGGAGTACGCTGAAGCTTTCTTT.

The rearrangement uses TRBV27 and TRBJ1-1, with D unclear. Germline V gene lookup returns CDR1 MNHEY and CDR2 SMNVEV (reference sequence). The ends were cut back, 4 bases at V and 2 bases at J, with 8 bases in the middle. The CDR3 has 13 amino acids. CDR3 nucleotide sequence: TGTGCCAGCAGTTATACCGGTAACACTGAAGCTTTCTTT. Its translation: CASSYTGNTEAFF.

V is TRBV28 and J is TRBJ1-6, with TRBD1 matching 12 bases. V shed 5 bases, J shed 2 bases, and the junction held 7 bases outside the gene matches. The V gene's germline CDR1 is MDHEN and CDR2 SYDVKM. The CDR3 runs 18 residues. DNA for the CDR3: TGTGCCAGCAGTCCCGGGACAGGGGGCGTCGCCTATAATTCACCCCTCCACTTT. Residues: CASSPGTGGVAYNSPLHF. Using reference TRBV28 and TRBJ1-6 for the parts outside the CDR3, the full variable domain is DVKVTQSSRYLVKRTGEKVFLECVQDMDHENMFWYRQDPGLGLRLIYFSYDVKMKEKGDIPEGYSVSREKKERFSLILESASTNQTSMYLCASSPGTGGVAYNSPLHFGNGTRLTVT.

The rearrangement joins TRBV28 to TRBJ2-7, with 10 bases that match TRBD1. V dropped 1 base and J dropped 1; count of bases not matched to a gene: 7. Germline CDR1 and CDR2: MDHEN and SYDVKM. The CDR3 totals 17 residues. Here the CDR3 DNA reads TGTGCCAGCAGTTTATCGGGGAGGGGACAGGGGTCCTACGAGCAGTACTTC. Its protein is CASSLSGRGQGSYEQYF.

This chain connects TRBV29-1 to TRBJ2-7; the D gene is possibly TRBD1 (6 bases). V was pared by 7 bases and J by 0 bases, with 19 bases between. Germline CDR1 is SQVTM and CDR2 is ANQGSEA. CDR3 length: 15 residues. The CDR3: CSAKKNRDTSYEQYF. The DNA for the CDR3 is TGCAGCGCAAAGAAAAACCGGGACACCTCCTACGAGCAGTACTTC.

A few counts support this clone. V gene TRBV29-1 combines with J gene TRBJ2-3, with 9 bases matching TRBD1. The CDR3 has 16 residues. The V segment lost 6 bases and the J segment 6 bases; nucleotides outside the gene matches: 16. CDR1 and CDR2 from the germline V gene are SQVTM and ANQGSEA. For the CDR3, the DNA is TGCAGCGTCTTGGGACCTACAGGGGGCGCCCCCGATACGCAGTATTTT. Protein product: CSVLGPTGGAPDTQYF.

DNA for the CDR3: TGCGCCAGCAGCCCCGGGACAGGGACAGATACGCAGTATTTT. It is translated as CASSPGTGTDTQYF. The V and J genes are TRBV5-1 and TRBJ2-3; TRBD1 aligns across 9 bases. Trimming at V came to 4 bases and at J to 3 bases, leaving 3 bases not matched to a gene. The CDR3 totals 14 residues. Per the germline V gene, CDR1 is SGHRS and CDR2 is YFSETQ.

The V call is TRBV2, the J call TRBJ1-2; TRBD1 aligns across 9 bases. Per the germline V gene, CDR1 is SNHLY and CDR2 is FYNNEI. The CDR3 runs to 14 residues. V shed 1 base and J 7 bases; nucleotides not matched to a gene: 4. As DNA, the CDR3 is TGTGCCAGCAGTGAAGGGCAGACAGGGGGTGGCTACACCTTC. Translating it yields CASSEGQTGGGYTF.

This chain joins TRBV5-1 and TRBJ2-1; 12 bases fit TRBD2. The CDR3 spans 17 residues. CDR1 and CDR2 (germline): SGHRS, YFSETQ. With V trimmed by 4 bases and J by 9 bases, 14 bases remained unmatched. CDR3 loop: CASSGGGTSGRLGEQFF. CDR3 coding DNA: TGCGCCAGCAGCGGGGGGGGGACTAGCGGGCGTCTGGGTGAGCAGTTCTTC.

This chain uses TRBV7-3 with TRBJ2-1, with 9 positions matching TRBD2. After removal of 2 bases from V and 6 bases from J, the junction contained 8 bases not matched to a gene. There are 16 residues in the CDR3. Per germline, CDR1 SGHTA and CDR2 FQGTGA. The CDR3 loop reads CASSLDRAGGPNEQFF. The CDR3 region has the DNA TGTGCCAGCAGCTTAGATAGGGCGGGAGGGCCCAATGAGCAGTTCTTC.

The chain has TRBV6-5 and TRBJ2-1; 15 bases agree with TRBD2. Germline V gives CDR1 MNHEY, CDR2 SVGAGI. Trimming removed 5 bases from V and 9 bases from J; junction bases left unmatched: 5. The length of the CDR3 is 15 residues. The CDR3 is CASSGLAGGHGEQFF. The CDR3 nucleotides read TGTGCCAGCAGTGGACTAGCGGGGGGGCATGGTGAGCAGTTCTTC.

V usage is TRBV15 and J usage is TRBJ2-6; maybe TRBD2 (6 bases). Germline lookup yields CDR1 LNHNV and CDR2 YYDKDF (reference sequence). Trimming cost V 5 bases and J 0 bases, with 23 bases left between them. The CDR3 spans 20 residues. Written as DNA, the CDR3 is TGTGCCACCAGCGAGTACCCCCGCGGGACGAAGAGCTCTGGGGCCAACGTCCTGACTTTC. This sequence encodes CATSEYPRGTKSSGANVLTF.

The CDR3 DNA reads TGTGCCAGCAGCTTAGGGGGGGGCTCTGGGGCCAACGTCCTGACTTTC. Translation: CASSLGGGSGANVLTF. The V call is TRBV7-6, the J call TRBJ2-6, with 7 positions matching TRBD2. The J segment lost 0 bases and the V segment lost 1 base, leaving 0 bases of the junction unmatched. The CDR3 loop spans 16 amino acids. Germline assignment: CDR1 SGHVS and CDR2 FNYEAQ.

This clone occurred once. This chain's CDR3 is CAISESRQGRETQYF. As DNA, the CDR3 is TGTGCCATCAGTGAGTCGCGGCAGGGGCGAGAGACCCAGTACTTC. The chain is built from TRBV10-3 and TRBJ2-5; D might be TRBD1 (6 bases). This CDR3 region has 15 residues. Per the germline V gene, CDR1 is ENHRY and CDR2 is SYGVKD. Trimming removed 0 bases at V and 4 bases at J, with 12 bases between.

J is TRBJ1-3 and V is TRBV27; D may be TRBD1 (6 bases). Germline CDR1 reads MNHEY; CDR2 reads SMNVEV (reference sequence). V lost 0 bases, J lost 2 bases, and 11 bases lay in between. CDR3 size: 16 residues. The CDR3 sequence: CASSLSFRGTGNTIYF. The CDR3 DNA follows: TGTGCCAGCAGTTTATCGTTCAGGGGCACTGGAAACACCATATATTTT.

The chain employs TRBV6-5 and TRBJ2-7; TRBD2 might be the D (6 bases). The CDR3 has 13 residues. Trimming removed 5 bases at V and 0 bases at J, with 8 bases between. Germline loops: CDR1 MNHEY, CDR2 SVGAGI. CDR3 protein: CASSQTSSYEQYF. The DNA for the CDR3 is TGTGCCAGCAGTCAGACTAGCTCCTACGAGCAGTACTTC.

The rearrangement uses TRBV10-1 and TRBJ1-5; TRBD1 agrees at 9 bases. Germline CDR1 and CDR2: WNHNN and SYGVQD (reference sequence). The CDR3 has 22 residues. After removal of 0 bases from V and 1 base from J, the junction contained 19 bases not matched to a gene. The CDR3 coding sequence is TGCGCCAGCAGTGAGTCCATTGTAGGTCACGGGACAGGGCCGGAAAGCAATCAGCCCCAGCATTTT. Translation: CASSESIVGHGTGPESNQPQHF.

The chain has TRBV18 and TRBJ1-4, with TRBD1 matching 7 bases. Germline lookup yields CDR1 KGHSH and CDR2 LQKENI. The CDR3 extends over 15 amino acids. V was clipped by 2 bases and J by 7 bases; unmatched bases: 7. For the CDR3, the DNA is TGTGCCAGCTCACCAATAAGGACAGGTGGTGAAAAACTGTTTTTT. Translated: CASSPIRTGGEKLFF.

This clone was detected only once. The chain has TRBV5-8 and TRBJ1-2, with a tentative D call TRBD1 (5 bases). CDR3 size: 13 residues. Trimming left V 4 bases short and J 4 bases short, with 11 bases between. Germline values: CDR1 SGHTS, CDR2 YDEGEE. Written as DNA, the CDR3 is TGTGCCAGCAGCACTACAGGTCCCTATGGCTACACCTTC. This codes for CASSTTGPYGYTF.